The source of this T cell receptor beta chain is a study of human T cells and chemical hapten exposure. Indicated time point: patch test 3, about 24 weeks after DPC sensitization. Treatment noted: therapeutic diphenylcyclopropenone sensitization with weekly scalp DPC. The table lists this clonotype with a few counts. The V and J ends lost 6 bases and 3 bases respectively, with 9 bases between them. The CDR3 runs 13 residues. Germline V gene data show CDR1 as MDHEN and CDR2 as SYDVKM. Each CDR3 protein is one row after TCRdb ran MiXCR on the RACE reads. The sample records under 130,000 distinct CDR3 sequences, 30% to 35% being singletons.

Specimen: whole blood, collected in connection with sensitization to the hapten diphenylcyclopropenone (DPC). This chain links TRBV28 with TRBJ1-5; D is perhaps TRBD1 (6 bases). This TCR came from a middle-aged man with alopecia areata. Some clones in this sample may be carry-over from other donors' samples. CDR3: CASRQGPNQPQHF. The CDR3, as DNA: TGTGCCAGCAGACAGGGCCCCAATCAGCCCCAGCATTTT.